The subject of this entry is one T cell receptor beta chain. Every sampled donor was Caucasian and healthy. This CDR3 is built from 15 residues. V shed 5 bases, J shed 5 bases, and the junction held 9 bases outside the gene matches. In germline, CDR1 is MNHEY, CDR2 SMNVEV (reference sequence). One entry per CDR3 protein, called by TCRdb with MiXCR from the 5' RACE reads. The sample has roughly 190,000 distinct CDR3 sequences, more than 15% seen once. These data belong to a study of identical twins. The same data also went into a second study, on T cells expressing NK-cell markers. As that report states: The same clonotypes also predominated in the CD3+CD56-NKG2C+ fraction of a few donors. Whether the expanded NKG2C+ T cell clones recognized HCMV remained unclear.

The TCR was taken from a woman in her late teens or twenties in good health. The chain links TRBV27 to TRBJ2-7, with 10 bases identical to TRBD1. The sample was CD8+ T cells sorted from blood. For the CDR3, the DNA is TGTGCCAGCAGTCCCACCGGGACAGGGGTAAACGAGCAGTACTTC. Translation: CASSPTGTGVNEQYF.